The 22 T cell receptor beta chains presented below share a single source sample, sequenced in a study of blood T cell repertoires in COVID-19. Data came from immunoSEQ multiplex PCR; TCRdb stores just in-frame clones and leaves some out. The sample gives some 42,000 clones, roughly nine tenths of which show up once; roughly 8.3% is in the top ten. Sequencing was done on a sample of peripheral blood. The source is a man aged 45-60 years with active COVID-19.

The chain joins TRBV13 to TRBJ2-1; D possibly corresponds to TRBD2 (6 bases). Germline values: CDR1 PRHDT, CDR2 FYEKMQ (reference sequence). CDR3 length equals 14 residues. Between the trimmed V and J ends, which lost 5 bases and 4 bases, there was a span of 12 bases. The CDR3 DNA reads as TGTGCCAGCAGCGCCCTAGCGCGTTACAATGAGCAGTTCTTC. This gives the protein CASSALARYNEQFF. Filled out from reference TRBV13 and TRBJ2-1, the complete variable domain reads AAGVIQSPRHLIKEKRETATLKCYPIPRHDTVYWYQQGPGQDPQFLISFYEKMQSDKGSIPDRFSAQQFSDYHSELNMSSLELGDSALYFCASSALARYNEQFFGPGTRLTVL.

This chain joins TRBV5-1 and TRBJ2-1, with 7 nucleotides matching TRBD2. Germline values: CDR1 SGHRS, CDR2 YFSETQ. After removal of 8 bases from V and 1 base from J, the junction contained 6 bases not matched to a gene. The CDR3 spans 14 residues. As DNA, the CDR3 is TGCGCCAGTAAAGGCGGGAGTTCCTACAATGAGCAGTTCTTC. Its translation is CASKGGSSYNEQFF.

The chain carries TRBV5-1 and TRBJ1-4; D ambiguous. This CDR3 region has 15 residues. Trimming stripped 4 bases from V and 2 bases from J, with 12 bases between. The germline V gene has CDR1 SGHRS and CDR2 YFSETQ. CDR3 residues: CASSLAGGTNEKLFF. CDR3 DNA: TGCGCCAGCAGCCTCGCAGGAGGCACTAATGAAAAACTGTTTTTT.

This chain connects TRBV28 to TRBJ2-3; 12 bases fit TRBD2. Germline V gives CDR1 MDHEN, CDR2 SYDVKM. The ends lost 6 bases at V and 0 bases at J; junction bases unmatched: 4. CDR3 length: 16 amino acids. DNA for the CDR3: TGTGCCAGCAGCCCCGGGACTAGCGGGAGCACAGATACGCAGTATTTT. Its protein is CASSPGTSGSTDTQYF.

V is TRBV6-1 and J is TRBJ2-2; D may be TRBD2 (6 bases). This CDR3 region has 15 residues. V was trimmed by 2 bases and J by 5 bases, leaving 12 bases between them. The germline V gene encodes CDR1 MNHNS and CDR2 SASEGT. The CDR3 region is CASSELGLGTGELFF. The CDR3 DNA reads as TGTGCCAGCAGTGAACTGGGACTGGGAACCGGGGAGCTGTTTTTT.

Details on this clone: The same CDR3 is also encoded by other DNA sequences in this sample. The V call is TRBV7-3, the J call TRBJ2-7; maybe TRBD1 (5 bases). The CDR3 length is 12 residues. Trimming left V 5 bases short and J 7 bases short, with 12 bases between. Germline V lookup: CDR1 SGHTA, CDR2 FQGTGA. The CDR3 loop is CASSTDRGEQYF. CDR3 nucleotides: TGTGCCAGCAGCACCGACAGAGGTGAGCAGTACTTC.

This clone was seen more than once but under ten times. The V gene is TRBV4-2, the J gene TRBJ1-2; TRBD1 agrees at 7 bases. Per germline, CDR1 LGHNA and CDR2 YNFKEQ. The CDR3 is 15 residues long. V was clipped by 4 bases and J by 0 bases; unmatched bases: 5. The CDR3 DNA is TGTGCCAGCAGCCCCGGACAGGAAGCTAACTATGGCTACACCTTC. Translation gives CASSPGQEANYGYTF.

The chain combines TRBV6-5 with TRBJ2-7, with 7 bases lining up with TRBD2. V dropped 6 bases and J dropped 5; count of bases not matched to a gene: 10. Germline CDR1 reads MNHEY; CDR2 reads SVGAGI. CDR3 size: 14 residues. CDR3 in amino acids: CASSPLREVHEQYF. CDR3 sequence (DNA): TGTGCCAGCAGCCCATTACGGGAGGTCCACGAGCAGTACTTC.

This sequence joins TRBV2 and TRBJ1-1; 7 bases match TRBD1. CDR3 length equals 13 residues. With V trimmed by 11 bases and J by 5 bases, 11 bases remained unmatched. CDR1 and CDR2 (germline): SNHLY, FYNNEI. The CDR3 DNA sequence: TGTGCCGGAAGACAGGGTCGGGAGACTGAAGCTTTCTTT. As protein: CAGRQGRETEAFF.

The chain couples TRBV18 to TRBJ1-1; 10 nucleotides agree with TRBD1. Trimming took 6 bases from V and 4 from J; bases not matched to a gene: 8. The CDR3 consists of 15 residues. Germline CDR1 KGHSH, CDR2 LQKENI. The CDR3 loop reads CASSPRQGAGTEAFF. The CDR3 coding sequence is TGTGCCAGCTCTCCCAGACAGGGGGCGGGCACTGAAGCTTTCTTT.

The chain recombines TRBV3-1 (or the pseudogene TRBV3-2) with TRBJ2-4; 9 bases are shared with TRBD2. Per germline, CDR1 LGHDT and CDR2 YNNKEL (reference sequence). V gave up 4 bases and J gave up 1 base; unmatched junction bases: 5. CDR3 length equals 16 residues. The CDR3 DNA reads TGTGCCAGCAGCCGTACCGGACTAGCGGCCAAAAACATTCAGTACTTC. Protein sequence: CASSRTGLAAKNIQYF.

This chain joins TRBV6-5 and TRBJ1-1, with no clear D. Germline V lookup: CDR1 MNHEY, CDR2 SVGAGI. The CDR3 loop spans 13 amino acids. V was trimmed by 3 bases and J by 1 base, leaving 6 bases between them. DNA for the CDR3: TGTGCCAGCAGTTATGGGCAGAACACTGAAGCTTTCTTT. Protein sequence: CASSYGQNTEAFF.

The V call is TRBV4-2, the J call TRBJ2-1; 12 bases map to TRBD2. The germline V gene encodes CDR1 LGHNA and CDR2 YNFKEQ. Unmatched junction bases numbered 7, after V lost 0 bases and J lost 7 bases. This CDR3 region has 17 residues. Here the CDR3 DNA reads TGTGCCAGCAGCCAAGACCGACTAGCGGGAGCTAGAAATGAGCAGTTCTTC. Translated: CASSQDRLAGARNEQFF.

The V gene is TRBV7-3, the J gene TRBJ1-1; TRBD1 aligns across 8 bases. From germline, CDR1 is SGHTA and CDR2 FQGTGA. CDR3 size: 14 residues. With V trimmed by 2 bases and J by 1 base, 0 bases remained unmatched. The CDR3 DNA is TGTGCCAGCAGCTTACAGGGGGCGAACACTGAAGCTTTCTTT. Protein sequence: CASSLQGANTEAFF.

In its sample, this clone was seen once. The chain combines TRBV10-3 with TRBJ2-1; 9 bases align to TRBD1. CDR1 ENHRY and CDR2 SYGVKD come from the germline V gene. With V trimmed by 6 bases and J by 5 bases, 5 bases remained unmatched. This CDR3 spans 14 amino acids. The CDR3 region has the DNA TGTGCCATCAGCGGGACAGGGACGGACAATGAGCAGTTCTTC. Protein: CAISGTGTDNEQFF.

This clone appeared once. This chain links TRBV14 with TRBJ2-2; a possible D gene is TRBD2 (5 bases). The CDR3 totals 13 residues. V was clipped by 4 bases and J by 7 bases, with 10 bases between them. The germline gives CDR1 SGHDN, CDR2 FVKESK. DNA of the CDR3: TGTGCCAGCAGCCTTTCACGGGGCGGGGAGCTGTTTTTT. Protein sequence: CASSLSRGGELFF. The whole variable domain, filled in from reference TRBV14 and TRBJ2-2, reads EAGVTQFPSHSVIEKGQTVTLRCDPISGHDNLYWYRRVMGKEIKFLLHFVKESKQDESGMPNNRFLAERTGGTYSTLKVQPAELEDSGVYFCASSLSRGGELFFGEGSRLTVL.

The CDR3 DNA is TGTGCCAGCTCACCCTCGACTGACAGACAAGGCACAGATACGCAGTATTTT. Translation: CASSPSTDRQGTDTQYF. This chain connects TRBV18 to TRBJ2-3; D perhaps matches TRBD1 (5 bases). CDR1 KGHSH and CDR2 LQKENI come from the germline V gene. The CDR3 is 17 amino acids. V was trimmed by 3 bases and J by 1 base, leaving 17 bases between them. The full variable domain, completed using reference TRBV18 and TRBJ2-3, is NAGVMQNPRHLVRRRGQEARLRCSPMKGHSHVYWYRQLPEEGLKFMVYLQKENIIDESGMPKERFSAEFPKEGPSILRIQQVVRGDSAAYFCASSPSTDRQGTDTQYFGPGTRLTVL.

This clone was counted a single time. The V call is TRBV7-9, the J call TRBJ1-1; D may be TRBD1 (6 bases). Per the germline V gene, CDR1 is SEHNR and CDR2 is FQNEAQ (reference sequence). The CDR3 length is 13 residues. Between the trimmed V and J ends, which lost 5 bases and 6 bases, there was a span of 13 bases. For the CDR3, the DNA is TGTGCCAGCAGCCTTCAGGGGCCGGCTGAAGCTTTCTTT. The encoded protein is CASSLQGPAEAFF.

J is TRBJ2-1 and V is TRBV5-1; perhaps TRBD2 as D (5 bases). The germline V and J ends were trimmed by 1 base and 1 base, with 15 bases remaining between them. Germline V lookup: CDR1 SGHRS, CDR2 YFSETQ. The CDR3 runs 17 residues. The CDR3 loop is CASSLNFLASSYNEQFF. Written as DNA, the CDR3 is TGCGCCAGCAGCTTGAATTTCCTAGCCAGTTCCTACAATGAGCAGTTCTTC.

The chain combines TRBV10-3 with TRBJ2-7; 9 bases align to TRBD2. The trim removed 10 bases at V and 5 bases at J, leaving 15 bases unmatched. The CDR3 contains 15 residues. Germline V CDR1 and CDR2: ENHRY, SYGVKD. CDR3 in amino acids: CATRAREGPRNEQYF. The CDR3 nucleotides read TGTGCCACTCGGGCGCGGGAGGGCCCTCGGAACGAGCAGTACTTC.

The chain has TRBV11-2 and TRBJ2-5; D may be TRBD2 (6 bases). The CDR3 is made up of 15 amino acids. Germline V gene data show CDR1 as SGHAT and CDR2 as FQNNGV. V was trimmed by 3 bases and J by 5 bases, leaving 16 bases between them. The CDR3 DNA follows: TGTGCCAGCAGCTTGGGGCGGAGGGGCATGGAGACCCAGTACTTC. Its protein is CASSLGRRGMETQYF.

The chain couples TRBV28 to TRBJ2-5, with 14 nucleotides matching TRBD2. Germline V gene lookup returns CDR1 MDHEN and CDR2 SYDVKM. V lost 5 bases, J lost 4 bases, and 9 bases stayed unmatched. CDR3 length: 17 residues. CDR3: CASSPTTSGRARETQYF. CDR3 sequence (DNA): TGTGCCAGCAGTCCGACGACTAGCGGGAGGGCCAGAGAGACCCAGTACTTC.